The rows below give T cell receptor beta chains drawn from one sample of a study of cytomegalovirus exposure and HLA in healthy donors. Sequenced by immunoSEQ multiplex PCR; TCRdb stores in-frame clones only, minus some. The data show 180,000 or so clones, just over 75% seen once. The sequenced sample was PBMCs. These receptors were taken from a man between 18 and 35 years old in good health and CMV-seronegative. The CDR3 runs from the conserved cysteine through the conserved F or W. The D gene is left open where the match is weak. Only part of the rows carry a size: once, few, many, or a class if the clone is expanded.

j_call | clone_size | v_call | d_call | cdr3_nt | cdr3_aa
TRBJ2-2 | few | TRBV4-3 | NA | TGCGCCAGCAGCCAAGGGCAGGGGACCACCGGGGAGCTGTTTTTT | CASSQGQGTTGELFF
TRBJ1-2 | NA | TRBV9 | TRBD1 | TGTGCCAGCAGCTTAGCGGACAGGGAGGATGGCTACACCTTC | CASSLADREDGYTF
TRBJ2-7 | NA | TRBV4-3 | NA | TGCGCCAGCAGCCTCAAACAGTCGGACAGCTACGAGCAGTACTTC | CASSLKQSDSYEQYF
TRBJ2-1 | few | TRBV7-9 | TRBD2 | TGTGCCAGCAGCTTATCTAGCGGAGGTGTGGATGAGCAGTTCTTC | CASSLSSGGVDEQFF
TRBJ1-1 | NA | TRBV4-2 | NA | TGTGCCAGCAGCCAAGGGACAGCGCCTGAAGCTTTCTTT | CASSQGTAPEAFF
TRBJ1-5 | few | TRBV5-6 | NA | TGTGCCAGCAGCTTGTTCAGCGGGAATCAGCCCCAGCATTTT | CASSLFSGNQPQHF
TRBJ2-1 | NA | TRBV6-6 | TRBD2 | TGTGCCAGCAGCCCAAGCGGGAGTAGGTACAATGAGCAGTTCTTC | CASSPSGSRYNEQFF
TRBJ1-2 | NA | TRBV19 | NA | TGTGCCAGTAGCCTCCCCCCGGGGAGTGGCTACACCTTC | CASSLPPGSGYTF
TRBJ1-4 | NA | TRBV6-6 | NA | TGTGCCAGCCGAACAGGGAGGGATGAAAAACTGTTTTTT | CASRTGRDEKLFF
TRBJ1-2 | NA | TRBV7-2 | NA | TGTGCCAGCAGCTCCTCCCGGAGGCAAGGCTACACCTTC | CASSSSRRQGYTF
TRBJ2-2 | NA | TRBV9 | NA | TGTGCCAGCAGCCCTCGGGGGAGTGGGTACACCGGGGAGCTGTTTTTT | CASSPRGSGYTGELFF
TRBJ1-1 | NA | TRBV27 | TRBD1 | TGTGCCAGCAGTTCCTACAGGGGGACTAATAGAAGAACTGAAGCTTTCTTT | CASSSYRGTNRRTEAFF
TRBJ2-5 | NA | TRBV2 | TRBD2 | TGTGCCAGCAGTCAGCGGGGGGCACGGGAGACCCAGTACTTC | CASSQRGARETQYF
TRBJ2-2 | NA | TRBV11-2 | TRBD1 | TGTGCCAGCAGCTCGCACTTCGGGACAGGGAAAACCGGGGAGCTGTTTTTT | CASSSHFGTGKTGELFF
TRBJ1-2 | NA | TRBV7-8 | NA | TGTGCCAGCAGCTTACACGGACAGAACTATGGCTACACCTTC | CASSLHGQNYGYTF
TRBJ1-1 | NA | TRBV11-2 | NA | TGTGCCAGCAGCTCAAGACCGGGGGGTATGAACACTGAAGCTTTCTTT | CASSSRPGGMNTEAFF
TRBJ2-7 | NA | TRBV20-1 | NA | TGCAGTGCTAAGGCAGGCTACGAGCAGTACTTC | CSAKAGYEQYF
TRBJ1-1 | NA | TRBV18 | NA | TGTGCCAGCTCACCTCAGGGTATGAACACTGAAGCTTTCTTT | CASSPQGMNTEAFF
TRBJ2-1 | few | TRBV18 | TRBD2 | TGTGCCAGCTCACCACTTCCTAGCGGGGGGAACAATGAGCAGTTCTTC | CASSPLPSGGNNEQFF
TRBJ2-2 | NA | TRBV5-4 | TRBD2 | TGTGCCAGCCAACTAGCGGGAGGATCCGGGGAGCTGTTTTTT | CASQLAGGSGELFF
TRBJ1-6 | once | TRBV7-2 | NA | TGTGCCAGCAGCCCCCTCACGGGAAATTCACCCCTCCACTTT | CASSPLTGNSPLHF
TRBJ2-7 | once | TRBV28 | TRBD1 | TGTGCCACTTCAGGGGGCACCCCCTACGAGCAGTACTTC | CATSGGTPYEQYF
TRBJ1-5 | few | TRBV28 | NA | TGTGCCAGCAGCCTTGACTATAGCAATCAGCCCCAGCATTTT | CASSLDYSNQPQHF
TRBJ1-4 | NA | TRBV2 | TRBD1 | TGTGCCAGCAGTGAATCGTGGGACAGGAGGATGTTTTTT | CASSESWDRRMFF
TRBJ1-1 | NA | TRBV4-3 | NA | TGCGCCAGCAGCCCTTCGGACTTGGAGATGAACACTGAAGCTTTCTTT | CASSPSDLEMNTEAFF
TRBJ1-2 | NA | TRBV30 | NA | TGTGCCTGGAGAACCCCGGAGAACTATGGCTACACCTTC | CAWRTPENYGYTF
TRBJ1-2 | NA | TRBV4-3 | TRBD1 | TGCGCCAGCAGCCCCGAGAGGGACAGTCTTTTCTATGGCTACACCTTC | CASSPERDSLFYGYTF
TRBJ2-1 | once | TRBV20-1 | NA | TGCAGTGCTAGGGGCCCTAGGGGGCAGTTCTTC | CSARGPRGQFF
TRBJ2-7 | NA | TRBV30 | TRBD1 | TGTGCCTGGAGTGGACAGGGGAACAACGAGCAGTACTTC | CAWSGQGNNEQYF
TRBJ2-7 | NA | TRBV9 | TRBD2 | TGTGCCAGCAGCGTCCGGGACTATCCCTACGAGCAGTACTTC | CASSVRDYPYEQYF
TRBJ1-6 | NA | TRBV15 | TRBD1 | TGTGCCACCAGCAGAGAAACAGGGACAGGTTCACCCCTCCACTTT | CATSRETGTGSPLHF
TRBJ1-2 | NA | TRBV30 | NA | TGTGCCTGGAGTTACCCGGGACGTACGGGGGGAGGCTACACCTTC | CAWSYPGRTGGGYTF
TRBJ2-7 | once | TRBV7-6 | TRBD1 | TGTGCCAGCAGCTTAGATCAGGGGGCAGCCCGCGAGCAGTACTTC | CASSLDQGAAREQYF
TRBJ2-1 | once | TRBV5-1 | TRBD2 | TGCGCCAGCAGCTTGGTTAGCGGGAGATCCAATGAGCAGTTCTTC | CASSLVSGRSNEQFF
TRBJ2-1 | NA | TRBV27 | TRBD2 | TGTGCCAGCAGTTTATTTACGGGGGGAACCTACAATGAGCAGTTCTTC | CASSLFTGGTYNEQFF
TRBJ2-3 | NA | TRBV2 | NA | TGTGCCAGCACCCCGGGTAGCACAGATACGCAGTATTTT | CASTPGSTDTQYF
TRBJ1-6 | NA | TRBV7-6 | NA | TGTGCCAGCAGCCTAAGCGAGGGACTCGGAGGTAATTCACCCCTCCACTTT | CASSLSEGLGGNSPLHF
TRBJ2-7 | NA | TRBV4-3 | TRBD2 | TGCGCCAGCAGCCACCGGGGGGACTCCTACGAGCAGTACTTC | CASSHRGDSYEQYF
TRBJ2-1 | NA | TRBV20-1 | NA | TGCAGTGCCCCTGCCCGCAGGGGCCAGTTCTTC | CSAPARRGQFF
TRBJ1-1 | NA | TRBV2 | NA | TGTGCCAGCAGTGCCCAAGGGGGGGGCGCGGGGAACACTGAAGCTTTCTTT | CASSAQGGGAGNTEAFF
TRBJ1-2 | NA | TRBV2 | NA | TGTGCCAGCAGTGAATACCCCCTAACCGGGGGCTACACCTTC | CASSEYPLTGGYTF
TRBJ2-2 | many | TRBV4-3 | NA | TGCGCCAGCAGCCGCCTCCTCGATGGCGGGACCGGGGAGCTGTTTTTT | CASSRLLDGGTGELFF
TRBJ2-7 | NA | TRBV27 | NA | TGTGCCAGCAGGACTAGGGGGCGGGGCGACGAGCAGTACTTC | CASRTRGRGDEQYF
TRBJ1-1 | NA | TRBV6-5 | NA | TGTGCCAGCGACAGAAGCCAGACAATGAACACTGAAGCTTTCTTT | CASDRSQTMNTEAFF
TRBJ2-3 | few | TRBV7-3 | NA | TGTGCCAGCAGCTCGCCGGGGGAGAAGCAGTATTTT | CASSSPGEKQYF
TRBJ1-1 | NA | TRBV9 | NA | TGTGCCAGCAGCGTTATGTCAGGGGACCGGAACACTGAAGCTTTCTTT | CASSVMSGDRNTEAFF
TRBJ2-1 | NA | TRBV4-3 | TRBD2 | TGCGCCAGCAGCCAACAAATAGCGGGGTACAATGAGCAGTTCTTC | CASSQQIAGYNEQFF
TRBJ2-2 | NA | TRBV29-1 | TRBD1 | TGCAGCGTCGGAAGGTCGCAGGGGGTCGACGGGGAGCTGTTTTTT | CSVGRSQGVDGELFF
TRBJ2-7 | NA | TRBV6-1 | NA | TGTGCCAGCAGTGGGGGCAGAATCTACGAGCAGTACTTC | CASSGGRIYEQYF